This TCR beta chain was obtained from a study of blood T cells in healthy people across ages. Study in general: About one barcoded beta molecule was captured per two T cells (by template switching). Study-wide findings and caveats: Measured against age, TCR beta diversity per million T cells decreased in a roughly linear manner. Both higher diversity and more naive CD4+ cells marked long-lived donors when set against aged donors.

A word on this clonotype: The antigen is undetermined.

This CDR3 is 11 amino acids long. Trimming took off 1 base at V and 9 bases at J, with 1 base between the two ends. Germline V CDR1 and CDR2: SGHDN, FVKESK. Together with a sample-barcoded 5' primer, a J-beta primer mix was included in a second PCR lasting roughly 7 to 11 cycles. MiXCR was run by TCRdb on the 5' RACE reads, yielding one entry per CDR3 protein. The sample contains about 1 million distinct CDR3 sequences, about 25% of which appear only once. This sample was shared with a second study, whose subject was T cells of mothers and their children. That work adds: Sequencing got over 9.5 million TCR beta CDR3 reads from each mother and roughly 3 million from each child.

This receptor was identified in a girl aged 2-10 years in good health. J is TRBJ1-6 and V is TRBV14, with D uncertain. Sample: blood. The CDR3 loop is CASSQGSPLHF. CDR3 nucleotides: TGTGCCAGCAGCCAAGGTTCACCCCTCCACTTT. The full variable domain, rest sourced from reference TRBV14 and TRBJ1-6, is EAGVTQFPSHSVIEKGQTVTLRCDPISGHDNLYWYRRVMGKEIKFLLHFVKESKQDESGMPNNRFLAERTGGTYSTLKVQPAELEDSGVYFCASSQGSPLHFGNGTRLTVT.